Listed below are T cell receptor beta chains from one sample, sequenced in a study of regulatory T cells in long-lasting Graves disease. From the multiplex PCR reads, TCRdb called clonotypes with MiXCR, one entry per CDR3 protein. The profile shows about 430,000 distinct CDR3 sequences, 15% of them singletons. A further study also used this sample, focusing on T cells in Graves' hyperthyroidism and ophthalmopathy.

Sequencing used peripheral blood mononuclear cells (PBMCs), obtained at new diagnosis, from a patient treated with antithyroid drugs. Receptors were obtained from a woman aged 40 to 50 with Graves disease. Each CDR3 is given with its conserved first and last residue. The order of the fields is CDR3 DNA, CDR3 protein, clone size, V gene, J gene, D gene. The D gene is left open where the match is weak. Clone size is not always given. Where it is, it says once, few, many or a class for expanded clones.

TGTGCCAGCAGCCCCCTTTACGACAGCCTAAAGGAGCTGTTTTTT,CASSPLYDSLKELFF,many,TRBV11-2,TRBJ2-2,NA
TGTGCCAGCAGCCGTGGGGGTAGCAATCAGCCCCAGCATTTT,CASSRGGSNQPQHF,NA,TRBV12-3/TRBV12-4,TRBJ1-5,NA
TGTGCCAGTAGTATAGATCCCGGGACAGTCTATGGCTACACCTTC,CASSIDPGTVYGYTF,NA,TRBV19,TRBJ1-2,TRBD1
TGTGCCAGCAGTTACGATCGGAGTGAGCAGTTCTTC,CASSYDRSEQFF,NA,TRBV6-2/TRBV6-3,TRBJ2-1,NA
TGCAGTGCTAAAGGACTCAAGATTGAAGAGACCCAGTACTTC,CSAKGLKIEETQYF,NA,TRBV20-1,TRBJ2-5,NA
TGTGCCAGCAGCTCCGGGACTAGCGGATACAATGAGCAGTTCTTC,CASSSGTSGYNEQFF,many,TRBV5-1,TRBJ2-1,TRBD2
TGTGCCAGCAGCTTAGAAGTCGCGAACACCGGGGAGCTGTTTTTT,CASSLEVANTGELFF,many,TRBV7-9,TRBJ2-2,NA
TGCGCCAGCGGGACAGGGTCTTATGGCTGCACCTTC,CASGTGSYGCTF,NA,TRBV5-1,TRBJ1-2,TRBD1
TGTGCCAGCACAACCCCGGCAGGGACCGAAAACATTCAGTACTTC,CASTTPAGTENIQYF,many,TRBV6-1,TRBJ2-4,NA
TGTGCCAGCAGCTCTAACACCGGGACTAGCGGGAGGTTAGGCTCCTACAATGAGCAGTTCTTC,CASSSNTGTSGRLGSYNEQFF,many,TRBV7-9,TRBJ2-1,TRBD2
TGTGCCAGCAGCTTAGTAGGGTCCGCCGGGGAGCTGTTTTTT,CASSLVGSAGELFF,NA,TRBV7-9,TRBJ2-2,NA
TGTGCCATCAGTGAGGGACTAGCGGGTGGGAATGAGCAGTTCTTC,CAISEGLAGGNEQFF,few,TRBV10-3,TRBJ2-1,TRBD2
TGTGCCAGCAGTTTATACCCCCAGTCCTCTGGAAACACCATATATTTT,CASSLYPQSSGNTIYF,many,TRBV28,TRBJ1-3,NA
TGCAGTGCTAGCAAGGGGGAAATCACAGATACGCAGTATTTT,CSASKGEITDTQYF,many,TRBV20-1,TRBJ2-3,NA
TGTGCCAGCAGCTTTCAAACAGGGACTTACCCAGGGAACTATGGCTACACCTTC,CASSFQTGTYPGNYGYTF,few,TRBV7-9,TRBJ1-2,NA
TGTGCCAGCAGTTTAAATTGGGAGACAACTAATGAAAAACTGTTTTTT,CASSLNWETTNEKLFF,many,TRBV27,TRBJ1-4,NA
TGCGCCAGCAGCAGGACAGGGCAAATGGTCTACGAGCAGTACTTC,CASSRTGQMVYEQYF,NA,TRBV5-1,TRBJ2-7,TRBD1
TGTGCCAGCTCCCACCGGGACAGGTACAACAATGAGCAGTTCTTC,CASSHRDRYNNEQFF,few,TRBV3-1,TRBJ2-1,TRBD1
TGTGCCAGCGAAGCGAGACAAGCAGAGACCCAGTACTTC,CASEARQAETQYF,many,TRBV2,TRBJ2-5,NA
TGTGCCAGCAGCCGCGGGACTACGTCCTACAATGAGCAGTTCTTC,CASSRGTTSYNEQFF,many,TRBV7-2,TRBJ2-1,TRBD2
TGTGCCAGCAGAAACCGTAGGACAGGGGTGAACACTGAAGCTTTCTTT,CASRNRRTGVNTEAFF,NA,TRBV6-2/TRBV6-3,TRBJ1-1,TRBD1
TGTGCCAGTATAGCAGGGGGCGCAACTAATGAAAAACTGTTTTTT,CASIAGGATNEKLFF,many,TRBV19,TRBJ1-4,TRBD1
TGTGCCAGCAGAACGGACAGGGGCGACGGGGTTGAAAAACTGTTTTTT,CASRTDRGDGVEKLFF,few,TRBV6-1,TRBJ1-4,TRBD1
TGTGCCAGCAGTGGGGGTGGTTGGACACCCAGGGGTGACGAGCAGTACTTC,CASSGGGWTPRGDEQYF,many,TRBV2,TRBJ2-7,NA
TGTGCCAGCAGCCCCGCCGCGGGGTTTGGCACCTTC,CASSPAAGFGTF,many,TRBV7-3,TRBJ1-2,NA
TGTGCCAGCTGGGGGGGGGGTAGCGGGTGCACAGATACGCAGTATTTT,CASWGGGSGCTDTQYF,NA,TRBV2,TRBJ2-3,TRBD2